This entry concerns a single T cell receptor (beta chain). This table comes from immunoSEQ multiplex PCR, and its TCRdb copy is limited to in-frame clones, with some not included. The sample yields 130,000 or so clones, around three quarters seen once. The sample belongs to a study of blood T cell repertoires in COVID-19. Study summary: Sites in the United States, Italy and Spain provided acute and convalescent COVID-19 samples.

The CDR3 length is 15 residues. The V gene's germline CDR1 is SQVTM and CDR2 ANQGSEA. V was pared by 3 bases and J by 2 bases, with 9 bases of the junction left unmatched. The origin of this receptor is a woman between 70 and 85 years old with acute or convalescent COVID-19. Sequenced: peripheral blood. This rearrangement joins TRBV29-1 to TRBJ2-7; 8 nucleotides match TRBD1. CDR3 loop: CSVEGWTGSPYEQYF. The CDR3 DNA is TGCAGCGTTGAGGGGTGGACAGGGAGCCCCTACGAGCAGTACTTC.